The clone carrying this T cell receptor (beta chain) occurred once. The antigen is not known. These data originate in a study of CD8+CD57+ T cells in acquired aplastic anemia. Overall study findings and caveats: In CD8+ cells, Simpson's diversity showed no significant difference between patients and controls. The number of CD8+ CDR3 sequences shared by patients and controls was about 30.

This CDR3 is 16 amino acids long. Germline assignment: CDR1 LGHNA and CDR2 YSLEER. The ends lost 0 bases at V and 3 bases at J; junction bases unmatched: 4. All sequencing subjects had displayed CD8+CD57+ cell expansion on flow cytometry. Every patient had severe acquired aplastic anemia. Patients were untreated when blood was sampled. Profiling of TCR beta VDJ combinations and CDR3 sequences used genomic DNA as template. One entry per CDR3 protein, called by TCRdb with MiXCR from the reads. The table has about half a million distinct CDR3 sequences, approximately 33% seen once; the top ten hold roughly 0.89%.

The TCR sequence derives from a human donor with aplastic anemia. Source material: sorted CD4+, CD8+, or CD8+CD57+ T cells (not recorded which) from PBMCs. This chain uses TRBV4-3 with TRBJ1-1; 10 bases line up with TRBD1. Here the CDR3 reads CASSQDLDRGYTEAFF. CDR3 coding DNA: TGCGCCAGCAGCCAAGATCTGGACAGGGGGTACACTGAAGCTTTCTTT.